The 23 T cell receptor beta chains listed next were all sequenced from one sample in a study of long-term antiretroviral therapy in people with HIV. At the survey level, the v3.0 immunoSEQ assay was run. Produced via immunoSEQ multiplex PCR; TCRdb's table is partial and in-frame only. The table lists roughly 26,000 clones, 85% to 95% of them singletons. This specimen was unsorted PBMCs, taken about 5 years after starting antiretroviral therapy. The receptors stem from a woman in her 50s with HIV.

CDR3 sequence (DNA): TGTGCCACCAGTTCTAATAGCCTCTCGGGAAACACCATATATTTT. Encoded protein: CATSSNSLSGNTIYF. J is TRBJ1-3 and V is TRBV15; no firm D call. Trimming took off 6 bases at V and 4 bases at J, with 16 bases between the two ends. Germline assignment: CDR1 LNHNV and CDR2 YYDKDF (reference sequence). The length of the CDR3 is 15 residues.

V and J are TRBV30 and TRBJ1-1; maybe TRBD1 (5 bases). This CDR3 region has 12 residues. Trimming removed 4 bases at V and 5 bases at J, with 11 bases between. Germline CDR1 reads GTSNPN; CDR2 reads SVGIG (reference sequence). The DNA of the CDR3 is TGTGCCTGGAATGTCCAGGGAACTGAAGCTTTCTTT. Translated, it gives CAWNVQGTEAFF.

This clone showed up just once. The gene calls are TRBV7-9 and TRBJ1-3; D is unresolved. With 1 base removed from V and 0 bases from J, the gap between germline ends came to 7 bases. The CDR3 runs 15 residues. CDR1 and CDR2 from the germline V gene are SEHNR and FQNEAQ (reference sequence). CDR3 loop: CASSLGVVSGNTIYF. The CDR3 DNA sequence: TGTGCCAGCAGCTTAGGAGTTGTCTCTGGAAACACCATATATTTT.

The gene calls are TRBV5-1 and TRBJ2-2; TRBD2 matches 7 bases. Germline CDR1 is SGHRS and CDR2 is YFSETQ. This CDR3 is built from 17 residues. J lost 5 bases, V lost 0 bases, and 10 bases had no gene match. The CDR3 DNA reads as TGCGCCAGCAGCTTGGCCAGCAGGCGGGGGAAAACCGGGGAGCTGTTTTTT. Protein product: CASSLASRRGKTGELFF.

CDR3 loop: CASSFSSGRDEQFF. The CDR3 bases are TGTGCCAGCAGCTTCTCTAGCGGGAGGGACGAGCAGTTCTTC. This chain uses TRBV5-4 with TRBJ2-1; 12 nucleotides align to TRBD2. This CDR3 contains 14 residues. The J segment lost 10 bases and the V segment lost 2 bases, leaving 4 bases of the junction unmatched. CDR1 is SGHNT, CDR2 YYREEE, per germline (reference sequence).

The CDR3 DNA follows: TGCGCCAGCCGTGCTTATATTCAGGGCCTAGGTGAGCAGTTCTTC. Translation: CASRAYIQGLGEQFF. The gene calls are TRBV4-3 and TRBJ2-1, with a possible D match to TRBD1 (5 bases). The CDR3 has 15 amino acids. CDR1 is LGHNA, CDR2 YSLEER, per germline. V was trimmed by 8 bases and J by 9 bases, leaving 23 bases between them.

The CDR3 region has the DNA TGCGCCAGCAGCCCGACAGGGACTGGGGCCAACGTCCTGACTTTC. Its protein is CASSPTGTGANVLTF. The chain is built from TRBV4-1 and TRBJ2-6; TRBD1 agrees at 7 bases. Germline CDR1 MGHRA, CDR2 YSYEKL. The CDR3 loop spans 15 amino acids. Trimming took 4 bases from V and 2 from J; bases not matched to a gene: 2.

The chain joins TRBV5-1 to TRBJ2-3; 9 bases are a match to TRBD2. Germline values: CDR1 SGHRS, CDR2 YFSETQ. This CDR3 contains 16 residues. V shed 5 bases and J 2 bases; nucleotides not matched to a gene: 9. The CDR3 protein is CASREEGLALTDTQYF. The CDR3 nucleotides are TGCGCCAGCAGGGAAGAGGGACTAGCCCTCACAGATACGCAGTATTTT.

The V gene is TRBV6-5, the J gene TRBJ1-1; D is perhaps TRBD1 (5 bases). Germline V gene lookup returns CDR1 MNHEY and CDR2 SVGAGI. Trimming shortened V by 5 bases and J by 1 base, and 5 bases separated the two germline ends. CDR3 length equals 12 residues. The CDR3 loop reads CASSQGNTEAFF. The CDR3 region has the DNA TGTGCCAGCAGTCAGGGGAACACTGAAGCTTTCTTT.

The chain uses TRBV27 and TRBJ2-3; 8 bases are a match to TRBD2. The CDR3 has 18 amino acids. The germline V gene has CDR1 MNHEY and CDR2 SMNVEV (reference sequence). V shed 7 bases and J 3 bases; nucleotides not matched to a gene: 18. CDR3 DNA: TGTGCCAGCATTGGTAGAATAGCGGGATCCGGAGAAACAGATACGCAGTATTTT. It is translated as CASIGRIAGSGETDTQYF.

The CDR3 DNA follows: TGTGCCAGCTCACCGACCTTTACAACTAGCGGGAGGAACTACAATGAGCAGTTCTTC. This codes for CASSPTFTTSGRNYNEQFF. The chain employs TRBV18 and TRBJ2-1, with 12 positions matching TRBD2. The germline V gene encodes CDR1 KGHSH and CDR2 LQKENI. V shed 3 bases, J shed 3 bases, and the junction held 12 bases outside the gene matches. CDR3 length: 19 residues. The full variable domain, its missing parts supplied by reference TRBV18 and TRBJ2-1, is NAGVMQNPRHLVRRRGQEARLRCSPMKGHSHVYWYRQLPEEGLKFMVYLQKENIIDESGMPKERFSAEFPKEGPSILRIQQVVRGDSAAYFCASSPTFTTSGRNYNEQFFGPGTRLTVL.

The chain uses TRBV9 and TRBJ2-1; D uncertain. Trimming shortened V by 0 bases and J by 10 bases, and 8 bases separated the two germline ends. Germline V gene lookup returns CDR1 SGDLS and CDR2 YYNGEE. This CDR3 contains 12 residues. The DNA of the CDR3 is TGTGCCAGCAGCGTAGTTCTGGGGGAGCAGTTCTTC. It translates to CASSVVLGEQFF.

The V call is TRBV11-1, the J call TRBJ2-2; the match to TRBD1 covers 8 bases. Trimming took 1 base from V and 0 from J; bases not matched to a gene: 7. Per germline, CDR1 SGHAT and CDR2 FQDESV (reference sequence). CDR3 length: 18 residues. CDR3 DNA sequence: TGTGCCAGCAGCTTAGAAATCAGGGGGCCTACGAACACCGGGGAGCTGTTTTTT. It specifies CASSLEIRGPTNTGELFF. The whole variable domain, filled in from reference TRBV11-1 and TRBJ2-2, reads EAEVAQSPRYKITEKSQAVAFWCDPISGHATLYWYRQILGQGPELLVQFQDESVVDDSQLPKDRFSAERLKGVDSTLKIQPAELGDSAMYLCASSLEIRGPTNTGELFFGEGSRLTVL.

V and J are TRBV29-1 and TRBJ1-4; no definite D call. Trimming removed 6 bases from V and 3 bases from J, with 11 bases in between. The CDR3 consists of 13 residues. Germline CDR1 is SQVTM and CDR2 is ANQGSEA. The CDR3, as DNA: TGCAGCGTAGGGCTTACCCCTAATGAAAAACTGTTTTTT. Amino acids: CSVGLTPNEKLFF.

The V gene is TRBV25-1, the J gene TRBJ2-3; TRBD2 is a possible D gene (5 bases). The CDR3 is 16 residues long. CDR1 and CDR2 (germline): MGHDK, SYGVNS. Between the trimmed V and J ends, which lost 3 bases and 0 bases, there was a span of 13 bases. The CDR3 nucleotides are TGTGCCAGCAGTGAGGGCACAGCGGCTAGCACAGATACGCAGTATTTT. It encodes CASSEGTAASTDTQYF.

The gene calls are TRBV10-2 and TRBJ2-1; 10 bases align to TRBD2. The germline gives CDR1 WSHSY, CDR2 SAAADI. This CDR3 has 15 amino acids. Trimming cost V 1 base and J 10 bases; bases outside gene matches: 7. CDR3 bases: TGCGCCAGCAGTGAGTGGGCTAGCGGGAGTATCGAGCAGTTCTTC. As protein: CASSEWASGSIEQFF.

J is TRBJ1-3 and V is TRBV19, with D hard to call. The CDR3 totals 10 residues. The V end was cut by 10 bases, the J end by 4 bases, with 5 bases between. Germline assignment: CDR1 LNHDA and CDR2 SQIVND (reference sequence). The CDR3 here is CATAGNTIYF. The CDR3 nucleotides are TGTGCCACCGCAGGAAACACCATATATTTT.

This CDR3 reads CSVVGGYIQYF. The DNA for the CDR3 is TGCAGCGTTGTCGGGGGATACATTCAGTACTTC. The V and J genes are TRBV29-1 and TRBJ2-4; D possibly corresponds to TRBD2 (6 bases). Germline CDR1 is SQVTM and CDR2 is ANQGSEA. This CDR3 is built from 11 residues. V was clipped by 4 bases and J by 8 bases, with 9 bases between them.

The genes are TRBV6-5 and TRBJ2-7; tentatively, D is TRBD1 (5 bases). Germline V CDR1 and CDR2: MNHEY, SVGAGI. V was trimmed by 7 bases and J by 3 bases, leaving 16 bases between them. This CDR3 spans 14 amino acids. CDR3 sequence (DNA): TGTGCCAGCAACACCAGGGCGGCCCTCTACGAGCAGTACTTC. Its protein product is CASNTRAALYEQYF.

The genes are TRBV6-5 and TRBJ1-1; 8 bases match TRBD1. This CDR3 spans 14 amino acids. J was trimmed by 5 bases and V by 6 bases; bases with no gene match: 8. Germline CDR1 MNHEY, CDR2 SVGAGI. The CDR3 DNA reads TGTGCCAGCAGCCAAGGACAGGGTTGGACTGAAGCTTTCTTT. This translates into CASSQGQGWTEAFF.

The rearrangement links TRBV27 to TRBJ2-7, with TRBD2 matching over 9 bases. V was pared by 4 bases and J by 2 bases, with 6 bases of the junction left unmatched. Germline assignment: CDR1 MNHEY and CDR2 SMNVEV (reference sequence). The CDR3 sequence is 15 residues long. CDR3 amino acids: CASSSRAGGPYEQYF. The CDR3 region has the DNA TGTGCCAGCAGTTCCCGAGCGGGAGGCCCCTACGAGCAGTACTTC.

This chain links TRBV13 with TRBJ2-1; no firm D call. The CDR3 has 13 amino acids. V was trimmed by 1 base and J by 4 bases, leaving 5 bases between them. Germline loops: CDR1 PRHDT, CDR2 FYEKMQ (reference sequence). CDR3 loop: CASSLDLYNEQFF. The CDR3, as DNA: TGTGCCAGCAGCTTAGACTTGTACAATGAGCAGTTCTTC.

The V gene is TRBV18, the J gene TRBJ2-2; D uncertain. The CDR3 totals 16 residues. The ends were cut back, 0 bases at V and 0 bases at J, with 8 bases in the middle. Germline V gene lookup returns CDR1 KGHSH and CDR2 LQKENI. CDR3 DNA sequence: TGTGCCAGCTCACCACCGCCCGTCGCGAACACCGGGGAGCTGTTTTTT. Translated: CASSPPPVANTGELFF.